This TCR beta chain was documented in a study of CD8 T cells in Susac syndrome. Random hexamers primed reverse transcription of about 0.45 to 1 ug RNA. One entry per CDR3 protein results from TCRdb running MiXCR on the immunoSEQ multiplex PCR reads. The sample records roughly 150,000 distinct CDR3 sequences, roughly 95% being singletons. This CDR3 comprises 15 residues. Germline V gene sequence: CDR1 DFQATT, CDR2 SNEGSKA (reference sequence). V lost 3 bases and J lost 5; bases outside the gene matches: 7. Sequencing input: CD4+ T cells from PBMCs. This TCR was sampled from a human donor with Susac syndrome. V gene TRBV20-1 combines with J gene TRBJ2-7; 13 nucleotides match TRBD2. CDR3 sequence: CSARDRLAGGHEQYF. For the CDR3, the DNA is TGCAGTGCTAGGGATAGACTAGCGGGAGGACACGAGCAGTACTTC.